This TCR beta chain is from a study of cytomegalovirus exposure and HLA in healthy donors. This clone was detected a few times. Its antigen remains unknown. Study findings and constraints: Most TCR sequences were seen very rarely across donors, but some public TCRs occurred in many.

Vbeta (60) and Jbeta (13) primers were used in the PCR. Libraries were prepared by immunoSEQ multiplex PCR; TCRdb keeps only in-frame clonotypes and omits some of them. The sample lists over 110,000 clones; about 80% were seen once. CDR1 is SGDLS, CDR2 YYNGEE, per germline. Trimming cost V 4 bases and J 7 bases; bases outside gene matches: 9. The CDR3 totals 17 residues. This TCR was sampled from a woman in her sixties in good health and CMV-seropositive. The chain links TRBV9 to TRBJ2-1, with TRBD2 matching over 15 bases. Sequencing used PBMCs. The CDR3 DNA reads as TGTGCCAGCAGCCCACCCCGGACTAGCGGGAGGGCTAATGAGCAGTTCTTC. Protein sequence: CASSPPRTSGRANEQFF.